Listed below are T cell receptor beta chains from one sample, sequenced in a study of T cells in Graves' hyperthyroidism and ophthalmopathy. MiXCR was run by TCRdb on the multiplex PCR reads, yielding one entry per CDR3 protein. The repertoire holds under 350,000 distinct CDR3 sequences, with about an eighth as singletons. Source material: blood. These TCRs come from a woman in her thirties or forties with Graves' hyperthyroidism. Each CDR3 is given with its conserved first and last residue. A D gene is named only where the DNA matches it firmly. Expanded clones get a size class; other rows say once, few or many, or leave the size out.

v_gene: TRBV10-1
j_gene: TRBJ2-2
d_gene: TRBD2
abundance: few
CDR3aa: CASSDIAGASTGELFF

v_gene: TRBV7-2
j_gene: TRBJ2-7
d_gene: TRBD2
abundance: once
CDR3aa: CASSLFGTSGTYEQYF

v_gene: TRBV6-1
j_gene: TRBJ2-1
d_gene: TRBD2
abundance: many
CDR3aa: CASRPGLETNEQFF

v_gene: TRBV3-1
j_gene: TRBJ1-2
d_gene: -
abundance: many
CDR3aa: CASSTANYGYTF

v_gene: TRBV6-2/TRBV6-3
j_gene: TRBJ2-5
d_gene: -
abundance: many
CDR3aa: CASSYSTAKETQYF

v_gene: TRBV20-1
j_gene: TRBJ1-2
d_gene: -
abundance: many
CDR3aa: CSAPSQGSYGYTF

v_gene: TRBV30
j_gene: TRBJ2-7
d_gene: TRBD2
abundance: -
CDR3aa: CAWSQGLDARYEQYF

v_gene: TRBV19
j_gene: TRBJ2-4
d_gene: TRBD2
abundance: -
CDR3aa: CASSSPGGDIQYF

v_gene: TRBV9
j_gene: TRBJ2-7
d_gene: TRBD2
abundance: many
CDR3aa: CASSGSGRAGSGNEQYF

v_gene: TRBV6-1
j_gene: TRBJ2-7
d_gene: TRBD1
abundance: many
CDR3aa: CASSIPRDRGRYEQYF

v_gene: TRBV29-1
j_gene: TRBJ2-3
d_gene: -
abundance: -
CDR3aa: CSVKGTVSRGSTDTQYF

v_gene: TRBV5-8
j_gene: TRBJ1-1
d_gene: -
abundance: few
CDR3aa: CASSPPGRAGTEAFF

v_gene: TRBV28
j_gene: TRBJ1-5
d_gene: -
abundance: many
CDR3aa: CASSLNNPASNQPQHF

v_gene: TRBV6-1
j_gene: TRBJ1-4
d_gene: -
abundance: medium-sized
CDR3aa: CASRSGATNEKLFF

v_gene: TRBV25-1
j_gene: TRBJ2-2
d_gene: -
abundance: few
CDR3aa: CASSGNRETGELFF

v_gene: TRBV7-9
j_gene: TRBJ2-1
d_gene: -
abundance: -
CDR3aa: CASSLGTGPRGFFF

v_gene: TRBV29-1
j_gene: TRBJ2-1
d_gene: -
abundance: few
CDR3aa: CSVEVGSGSSYNEQFF

v_gene: TRBV7-9
j_gene: TRBJ1-1
d_gene: -
abundance: many
CDR3aa: CATAGGGPPNTEAFF

v_gene: TRBV7-8
j_gene: TRBJ2-1
d_gene: TRBD2
abundance: many
CDR3aa: CASSPGLAEYNEQFF

v_gene: TRBV6-5
j_gene: TRBJ2-7
d_gene: TRBD2
abundance: -
CDR3aa: CASSYSGLAGGGYEQYF

v_gene: TRBV7-2
j_gene: TRBJ2-7
d_gene: -
abundance: many
CDR3aa: CASSFDFESYEQYF

v_gene: TRBV5-1
j_gene: TRBJ1-6
d_gene: TRBD1
abundance: -
CDR3aa: CASSLGTGGRWSSPLHF

v_gene: TRBV27
j_gene: TRBJ1-1
d_gene: -
abundance: many
CDR3aa: CASSLWVGNTEAFF

v_gene: TRBV7-2
j_gene: TRBJ1-1
d_gene: -
abundance: many
CDR3aa: CASSSGQNTEAFF

v_gene: TRBV6-1
j_gene: TRBJ2-2
d_gene: TRBD1
abundance: -
CDR3aa: CASSPGTGFTGELFF

v_gene: TRBV20-1
j_gene: TRBJ1-6
d_gene: -
abundance: -
CDR3aa: CSAKETRNSPLHF

v_gene: TRBV20-1
j_gene: TRBJ2-5
d_gene: TRBD2
abundance: many
CDR3aa: CSAVVASGRSETQYF

v_gene: TRBV20-1
j_gene: TRBJ2-7
d_gene: -
abundance: many
CDR3aa: CSASRGRGYEQYF

v_gene: TRBV28
j_gene: TRBJ2-7
d_gene: TRBD1
abundance: many
CDR3aa: CASKAPGQGYEQYF

v_gene: TRBV28
j_gene: TRBJ1-5
d_gene: -
abundance: -
CDR3aa: CASSPPGAGTQPQHF

v_gene: TRBV19
j_gene: TRBJ2-5
d_gene: TRBD2
abundance: -
CDR3aa: CASSTERLAGVGETQYF

v_gene: TRBV18
j_gene: TRBJ2-3
d_gene: -
abundance: few
CDR3aa: CASSDAGRTISQYF

v_gene: TRBV24-1
j_gene: TRBJ1-6
d_gene: -
abundance: many
CDR3aa: CATSENRNSPLHF

v_gene: TRBV6-1
j_gene: TRBJ1-5
d_gene: -
abundance: many
CDR3aa: CASSEGGGGHQPQHF

v_gene: TRBV19
j_gene: TRBJ1-1
d_gene: TRBD1
abundance: many
CDR3aa: CASSTTHRQGAFF

v_gene: TRBV27
j_gene: TRBJ2-7
d_gene: -
abundance: many
CDR3aa: CASKKRDLTGISYEQYF

v_gene: TRBV28
j_gene: TRBJ1-1
d_gene: -
abundance: many
CDR3aa: CASSLFRANTEAFF

v_gene: TRBV28
j_gene: TRBJ2-7
d_gene: TRBD1
abundance: many
CDR3aa: CASSQSGTGTYEQYF

v_gene: TRBV10-2
j_gene: TRBJ2-7
d_gene: -
abundance: many
CDR3aa: CASSEYGGHGEQYF

v_gene: TRBV5-1
j_gene: TRBJ2-2
d_gene: -
abundance: -
CDR3aa: CASSLDGSLNTGELFF

v_gene: TRBV7-2
j_gene: TRBJ2-1
d_gene: TRBD2
abundance: -
CDR3aa: CASSFHGTSGFEQFF

v_gene: TRBV7-8
j_gene: TRBJ1-5
d_gene: -
abundance: many
CDR3aa: CASSRNVIHGQPQHF

v_gene: TRBV20-1
j_gene: TRBJ2-3
d_gene: -
abundance: -
CDR3aa: CSASLRSDFDTQYF